This TCR beta chain comes out of a study of cytomegalovirus exposure and HLA in healthy donors. Study-wide results and limits: Indistinguishable V segments such as TRBV6-2 and TRBV6-3 were excluded. For TCR beta chains, V- and J-gene trimming was later linked to a missense DCLRE1C variant.

Concerning this clone itself: No antigen is known for it.

The PCR was carried out with 60 Vbeta primers and 13 Jbeta primers. Profiled with immunoSEQ multiplex PCR; TCRdb holds only in-frame clones, not every one. Of some 170,000 clones listed, around 81% are singletons. Unmatched junction bases numbered 5, after V lost 4 bases and J lost 3 bases. Germline CDR1 MNHEY, CDR2 SMNVEV (reference sequence). This CDR3 has 15 amino acids. The clonotype originates from a woman between 40 and 50 years old in good health and CMV-seronegative. The rearrangement joins TRBV27 to TRBJ2-3; 9 bases are a match to TRBD1. Specimen: PBMCs. This CDR3 reads CASSSPGTGTDTQYF. The CDR3 bases are TGTGCCAGCAGTTCCCCCGGGACAGGGACAGATACGCAGTATTTT.